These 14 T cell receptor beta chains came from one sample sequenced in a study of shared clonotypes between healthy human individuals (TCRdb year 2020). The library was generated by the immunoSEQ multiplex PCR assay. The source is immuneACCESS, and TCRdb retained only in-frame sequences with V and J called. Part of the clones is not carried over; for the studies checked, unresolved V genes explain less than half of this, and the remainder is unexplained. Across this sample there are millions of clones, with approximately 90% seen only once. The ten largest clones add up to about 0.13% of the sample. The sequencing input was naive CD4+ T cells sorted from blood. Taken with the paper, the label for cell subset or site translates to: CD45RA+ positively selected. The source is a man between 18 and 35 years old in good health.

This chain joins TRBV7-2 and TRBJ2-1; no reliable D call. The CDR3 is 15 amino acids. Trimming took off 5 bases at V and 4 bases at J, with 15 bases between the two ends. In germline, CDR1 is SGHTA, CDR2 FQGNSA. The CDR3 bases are TGTGCCAGCAGCGCCCAATGGGGTTTGTACAATGAGCAGTTCTTC. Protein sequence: CASSAQWGLYNEQFF.

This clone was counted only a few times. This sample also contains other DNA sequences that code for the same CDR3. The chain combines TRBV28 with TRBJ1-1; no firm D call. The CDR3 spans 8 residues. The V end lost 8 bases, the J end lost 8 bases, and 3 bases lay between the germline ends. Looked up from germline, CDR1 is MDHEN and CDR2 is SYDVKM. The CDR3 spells CASGEAFF. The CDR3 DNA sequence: TGTGCCAGCGGGGAAGCTTTCTTT.

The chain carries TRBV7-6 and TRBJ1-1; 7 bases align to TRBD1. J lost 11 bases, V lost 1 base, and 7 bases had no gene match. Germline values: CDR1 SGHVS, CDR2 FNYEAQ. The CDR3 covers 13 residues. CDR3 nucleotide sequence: TGTGCCAGCAGCTTAGTCCAGGGGGAGGTCGCTTTCTTT. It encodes CASSLVQGEVAFF. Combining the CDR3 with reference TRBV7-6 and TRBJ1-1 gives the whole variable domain GAGVSQSPRYKVTKRGQDVALRCDPISGHVSLYWYRQALGQGPEFLTYFNYEAQQDKSGLPNDRFSAERPEGSISTLTIQRTEQRDSAMYRCASSLVQGEVAFFGQGTRLTVV.

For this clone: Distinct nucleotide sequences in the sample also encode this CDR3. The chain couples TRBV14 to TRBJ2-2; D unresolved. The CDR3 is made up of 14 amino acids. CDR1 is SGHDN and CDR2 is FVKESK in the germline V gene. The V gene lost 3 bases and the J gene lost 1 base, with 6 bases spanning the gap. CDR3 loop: CASSQRQNTGELFF. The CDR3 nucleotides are TGTGCCAGCAGCCAGAGACAGAACACCGGGGAGCTGTTTTTT.

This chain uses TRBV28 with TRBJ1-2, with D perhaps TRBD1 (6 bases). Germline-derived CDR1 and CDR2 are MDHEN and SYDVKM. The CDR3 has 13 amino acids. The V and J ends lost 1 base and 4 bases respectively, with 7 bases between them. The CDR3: CASSLLQGYGYTF. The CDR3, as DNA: TGTGCCAGCAGTTTATTACAGGGCTATGGCTACACCTTC.

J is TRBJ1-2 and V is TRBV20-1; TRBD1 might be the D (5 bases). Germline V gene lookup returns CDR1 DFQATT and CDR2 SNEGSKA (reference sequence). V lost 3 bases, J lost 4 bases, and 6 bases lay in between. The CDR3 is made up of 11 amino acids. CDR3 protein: CSASGAYGYTF. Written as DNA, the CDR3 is TGCAGTGCTAGTGGGGCCTATGGCTACACCTTC.

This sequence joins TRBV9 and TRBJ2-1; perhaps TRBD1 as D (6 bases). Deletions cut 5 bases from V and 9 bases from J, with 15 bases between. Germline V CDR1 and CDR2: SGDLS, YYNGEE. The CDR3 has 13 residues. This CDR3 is CASSTGFLREQFF. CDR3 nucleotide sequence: TGTGCCAGCAGTACAGGGTTTTTACGTGAGCAGTTCTTC. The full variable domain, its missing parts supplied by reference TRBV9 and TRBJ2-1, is DSGVTQTPKHLITATGQRVTLRCSPRSGDLSVYWYQQSLDQGLQFLIQYYNGEERAKGNILERFSAQQFPDLHSELNLSSLELGDSALYFCASSTGFLREQFFGPGTRLTVL.

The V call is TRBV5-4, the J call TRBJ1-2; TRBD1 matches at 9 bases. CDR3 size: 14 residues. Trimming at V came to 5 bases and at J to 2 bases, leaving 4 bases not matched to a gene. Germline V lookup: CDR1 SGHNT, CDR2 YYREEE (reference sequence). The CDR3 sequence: CASRPDRGNYGYTF. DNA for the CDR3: TGTGCCAGCAGGCCGGACAGGGGAAACTATGGCTACACCTTC.

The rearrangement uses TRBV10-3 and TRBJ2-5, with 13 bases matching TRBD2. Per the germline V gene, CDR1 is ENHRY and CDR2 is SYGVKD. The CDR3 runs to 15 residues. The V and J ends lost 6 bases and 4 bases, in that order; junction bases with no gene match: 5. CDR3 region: CAISPGLAGSETQYF. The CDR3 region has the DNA TGTGCCATCAGCCCGGGACTAGCGGGGTCAGAGACCCAGTACTTC.

The CDR3 DNA is TGTGCCAGCAGTTACCCTTCCCTGGAGACCCAGTACTTC. Amino acid sequence: CASSYPSLETQYF. The V gene is TRBV28, the J gene TRBJ2-5; D unresolved. This CDR3 contains 13 residues. With 4 bases removed from V and 5 bases from J, the gap between germline ends came to 11 bases. In germline, CDR1 is MDHEN, CDR2 SYDVKM. The full variable domain, its missing parts supplied by reference TRBV28 and TRBJ2-5, is DVKVTQSSRYLVKRTGEKVFLECVQDMDHENMFWYRQDPGLGLRLIYFSYDVKMKEKGDIPEGYSVSREKKERFSLILESASTNQTSMYLCASSYPSLETQYFGPGTRLLVL.

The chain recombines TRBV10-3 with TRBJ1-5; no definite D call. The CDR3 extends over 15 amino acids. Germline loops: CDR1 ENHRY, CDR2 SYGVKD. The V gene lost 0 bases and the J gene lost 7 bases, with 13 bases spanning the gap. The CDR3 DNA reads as TGTGCCATCAGTGAGTCCCGAGGGTTTATCCAGCCCCAGCATTTT. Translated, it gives CAISESRGFIQPQHF.

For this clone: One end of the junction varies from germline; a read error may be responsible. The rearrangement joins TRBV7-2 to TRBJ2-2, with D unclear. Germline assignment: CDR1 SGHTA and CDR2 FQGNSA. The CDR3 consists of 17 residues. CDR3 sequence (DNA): TGTGCCAGCAGCTTAAACTCGGGCTGGTCGAACATCGGGGAGCTGTTTTTT. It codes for CASSLNSGWSNIGELFF.

The CDR3 DNA reads TGTGCTAGTGGTCCCAGTGGGGGGGCCGATGAGCAGTTCTTC. Protein: CASGPSGGADEQFF. This rearrangement joins TRBV12-5 to TRBJ2-1; maybe TRBD2 (7 bases). CDR3 length equals 14 residues. V lost 5 bases to trimming and J lost 8 bases, with 16 bases between them. Germline assignment: CDR1 LGHNT and CDR2 FRNRAP.

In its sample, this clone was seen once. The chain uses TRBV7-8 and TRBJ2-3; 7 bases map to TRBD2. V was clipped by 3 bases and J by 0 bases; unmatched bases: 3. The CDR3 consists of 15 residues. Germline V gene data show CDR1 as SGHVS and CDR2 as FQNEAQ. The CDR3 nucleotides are TGTGCCAGCAGCTTTAGCGGGTCTAGCACAGATACGCAGTATTTT. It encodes CASSFSGSSTDTQYF.